The clone carrying this T cell receptor beta chain was detected once. Its target is not known. The sample belongs to a study of PD-1 blockade in classical Hodgkin lymphoma. Findings of the study overall: Significant TCR diversity gains by C4D1 occurred in CD4+ but not CD8+ cells.

Time point in this sample: cycle 4 day 1 (C4D1), after 6 weeks of nivolumab. Every patient relapsed after autologous stem cell transplantation, and brentuximab vedotin exposure varied. Germline loops: CDR1 MGHDK, CDR2 SYGVNS. V was shortened by 2 bases and J by 3 bases, with 11 bases between the two germline ends. This CDR3 is built from 14 residues. Generated by immunoSEQ multiplex PCR, the TCRdb table keeps only in-frame clones and is missing some. The sample holds tens of thousands of clones; approximately 90% are singletons and the top ten take about 2.9%. This chain links TRBV25-1 with TRBJ2-7, with D perhaps TRBD1 (6 bases). Sequencing used peripheral blood mononuclear cells (PBMCs), obtained before the fourth cycle of nivolumab. The clonotype was recovered from a human donor with classical Hodgkin lymphoma. For the CDR3, the DNA is TGTGCCAGCAGTGAAAAGGCAGGGGTCTACGAGCAGTACTTC. It yields the protein CASSEKAGVYEQYF.